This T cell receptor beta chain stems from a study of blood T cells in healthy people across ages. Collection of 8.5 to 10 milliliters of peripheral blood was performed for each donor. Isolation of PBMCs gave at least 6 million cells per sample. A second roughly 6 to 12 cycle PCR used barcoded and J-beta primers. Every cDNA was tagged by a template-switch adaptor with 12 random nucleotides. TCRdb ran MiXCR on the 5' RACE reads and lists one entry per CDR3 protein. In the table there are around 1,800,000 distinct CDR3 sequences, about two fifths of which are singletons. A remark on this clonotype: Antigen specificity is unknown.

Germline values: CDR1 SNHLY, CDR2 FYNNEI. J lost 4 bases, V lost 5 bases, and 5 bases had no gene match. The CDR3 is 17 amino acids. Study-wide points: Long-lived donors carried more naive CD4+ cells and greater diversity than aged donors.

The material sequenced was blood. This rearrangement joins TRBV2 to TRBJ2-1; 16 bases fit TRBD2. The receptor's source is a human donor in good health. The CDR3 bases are TGTGCCAGCAGTTCGGGACTAGCGGGGGGGAAGTACAATGAGCAGTTCTTC. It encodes CASSSGLAGGKYNEQFF.